Below are 8 T cell receptor beta chains sequenced from a single sample in a study of T cell responses to AZD1222 COVID-19 vaccine. TCRdb's copy holds only in-frame clones and misses some; the assay was immunoSEQ multiplex PCR. The table shows more than 150,000 clones, with more than 85% occurring only once. This specimen consisted of peripheral blood, obtained after recovery from COVID-19. The source of these receptors is an adult who had recovered from COVID-19.

The chain is built from TRBV29-1 and TRBJ2-1; maybe TRBD1 (5 bases). Deletions cut 1 base from V and 3 bases from J, with 10 bases between. This CDR3 has 14 residues. CDR1 is SQVTM, CDR2 ANQGSEA, per germline. The CDR3 nucleotides read TGCAGCGTTGAAGGTGACAGTCGCTACAATGAGCAGTTCTTC. Protein sequence: CSVEGDSRYNEQFF.

The rearrangement links TRBV2 to TRBJ2-2, with 10 bases aligning to TRBD1. The CDR3 sequence is 15 residues long. The V gene end was trimmed by 7 bases and the J gene end by 4 bases; junction bases not matched to a gene: 6. The germline V gene encodes CDR1 SNHLY and CDR2 FYNNEI. The CDR3 spells CASNRQGASTGELFF. The CDR3 bases are TGTGCCAGCAACCGACAGGGGGCGTCCACCGGGGAGCTGTTTTTT.

V gene TRBV6-5 combines with J gene TRBJ1-3, with D perhaps matching TRBD1 (5 bases). Germline V gene lookup returns CDR1 MNHEY and CDR2 SVGAGI. This CDR3 has 15 amino acids. With 6 bases removed from V and 0 bases from J, the gap between germline ends came to 12 bases. The DNA for the CDR3 is TGTGCCAGCAGCTACAACAGGCTCTCTGGAAACACCATATATTTT. Protein product: CASSYNRLSGNTIYF.

This clone has only one observation. This chain connects TRBV13 to TRBJ2-1; D gene uncertain. CDR1 and CDR2 from the germline V gene are PRHDT and FYEKMQ (reference sequence). The ends were cut back, 8 bases at V and 2 bases at J, with 10 bases in the middle. The CDR3 sequence is 13 residues long. CDR3 sequence: CASSSVAYNEQFF. The CDR3 DNA is TGTGCCAGCTCGAGCGTGGCCTACAATGAGCAGTTCTTC.

V and J are TRBV4-2 and TRBJ1-2; D remains ambiguous. CDR3 length equals 12 residues. The germline V and J ends were trimmed by 0 bases and 7 bases, with 6 bases remaining between them. Germline V CDR1 and CDR2: LGHNA, YNFKEQ. In nucleotides, the CDR3 is TGTGCCAGCAGCCAAGATCGCGTTGGCTACACCTTC. This gives the protein CASSQDRVGYTF.

V is TRBV5-1 and J is TRBJ1-2, with D hard to call. Germline CDR1 and CDR2: SGHRS and YFSETQ. Between the trimmed V and J ends, which lost 5 bases and 1 base, there was a span of 12 bases. The CDR3 is 14 amino acids. The CDR3 DNA sequence: TGCGCCAGCAGAACGGGAAACAGTAACTATGGCTACACCTTC. Protein sequence: CASRTGNSNYGYTF.

This clone appeared a few times. V usage is TRBV6-4 and J usage is TRBJ2-3; 10 bases line up with TRBD1. Trimming at V came to 2 bases and at J to 4 bases, leaving 0 bases not matched to a gene. CDR3 length equals 14 residues. Germline-derived CDR1 and CDR2 are MRHNA and SNTAGT. The CDR3 DNA follows: TGTGCCAGCAGTGACGGACAGGGGGCAGATACGCAGTATTTT. Translated, it gives CASSDGQGADTQYF.

The rearrangement uses TRBV5-1 and TRBJ2-1; weak D call: TRBD2 (5 bases). The CDR3 totals 13 residues. Trimming pared 3 bases from V and 6 bases from J, leaving 10 bases between. CDR1 and CDR2 (germline): SGHRS, YFSETQ. The CDR3 loop is CASSSPSGNEQFF. The CDR3 region has the DNA TGCGCCAGCAGCTCGCCGAGCGGCAATGAGCAGTTCTTC.